Each of the 16 T cell receptor beta chains below was sequenced from the same sample in a study of blood T cell repertoires in COVID-19. Generated by immunoSEQ multiplex PCR, the TCRdb table keeps only in-frame clones and is missing some. The sample lists some 97,000 clones, 70% to 90% occurring once. Source material: PBMCs or T cells enriched from blood (not recorded which). The receptors here all came from a woman between 50 and 59 years old who had recovered from COVID-19.

The chain employs TRBV3-1 (or the pseudogene TRBV3-2) and TRBJ1-4; 8 positions agree with TRBD1. J was trimmed by 9 bases and V by 0 bases; bases with no gene match: 9. From germline, CDR1 is LGHDT and CDR2 YNNKEL (reference sequence). The CDR3 is made up of 16 amino acids. The CDR3 reads CASSQDLTDRVKKLFF. CDR3 sequence (DNA): TGTGCCAGCAGCCAAGATCTAACGGACAGGGTTAAAAAACTGTTTTTT.

There are a few counts of this clone. The rearrangement joins TRBV7-9 to TRBJ2-1; D uncertain. V lost 2 bases and J 0 bases, leaving 14 bases between the germline ends. The germline gives CDR1 SEHNR, CDR2 FQNEAQ (reference sequence). The CDR3 loop spans 17 amino acids. In nucleotides, the CDR3 is TGTGCCAGCAGCTTATTATGGTTCCCGAGCTCCTACAATGAGCAGTTCTTC. Amino acids: CASSLLWFPSSYNEQFF.

In this sample, this clone turned up once. The chain carries TRBV5-4 and TRBJ2-7, with 8 bases aligning to TRBD1. Germline V gene data show CDR1 as SGHNT and CDR2 as YYREEE (reference sequence). With 0 bases clipped from V and 5 bases from J, the junction kept 10 bases outside the gene matches. This CDR3 spans 16 amino acids. The CDR3 loop reads CASSLESRQGRNEQYF. CDR3 in DNA: TGTGCCAGCAGCTTGGAATCCCGACAGGGGAGGAACGAGCAGTACTTC.

In its sample, this clone was seen a few times. The chain uses TRBV3-1 (or the pseudogene TRBV3-2) and TRBJ2-5; TRBD2 matches 11 bases. This CDR3 is 14 amino acids long. Germline CDR1 reads LGHDT; CDR2 reads YNNKEL (reference sequence). V shed 5 bases and J 7 bases; nucleotides not matched to a gene: 6. CDR3 DNA: TGTGCCAGCAGCACACTAGCGGGGGCCGGGACCCAGTACTTC. This sequence encodes CASSTLAGAGTQYF.

The chain carries TRBV5-1 and TRBJ1-5, with D hard to call. Germline V lookup: CDR1 SGHRS, CDR2 YFSETQ. V lost 0 bases to trimming and J lost 0 bases, with 13 bases between them. CDR3 length equals 17 residues. CDR3 region: CASSLVPDYNSNQPQHF. CDR3 bases: TGCGCCAGCAGCTTGGTCCCAGATTATAATAGCAATCAGCCCCAGCATTTT.

V usage is TRBV5-1 and J usage is TRBJ2-5, with a tentative D call TRBD2 (7 bases). This CDR3 is 15 amino acids long. Trimming shortened V by 7 bases and J by 5 bases, and 21 bases separated the two germline ends. Germline CDR1 SGHRS, CDR2 YFSETQ. The CDR3 nucleotides are TGCGCCAGCTCTGGAGGGGGAGGGACGATTGAGACCCAGTACTTC. Translating it yields CASSGGGGTIETQYF.

The V and J genes are TRBV7-9 and TRBJ2-7; possible D gene TRBD2, 6 bases. Trimming took 3 bases from V and 0 from J, leaving 9 bases between them. The germline V gene encodes CDR1 SEHNR and CDR2 FQNEAQ (reference sequence). CDR3 length equals 14 residues. Here the CDR3 reads CASSFSGNSYEQYF. CDR3 DNA: TGTGCCAGCAGCTTTAGCGGAAACTCCTACGAGCAGTACTTC.

This clone showed up just once. This chain connects TRBV10-1 to TRBJ2-1; 10 nucleotides align to TRBD2. Germline V gene sequence: CDR1 WNHNN, CDR2 SYGVQD (reference sequence). The CDR3 is 14 amino acids. The V segment lost 7 bases and the J segment 7 bases; nucleotides outside the gene matches: 7. CDR3 sequence: CASIPSGGANEQFF. CDR3 DNA sequence: TGCGCCAGCATACCCAGCGGGGGGGCAAATGAGCAGTTCTTC.

This rearrangement joins TRBV28 to TRBJ2-3, with D maybe TRBD2 (5 bases). The CDR3 has 16 residues. CDR1 is MDHEN and CDR2 is SYDVKM in the germline V gene. V dropped 1 base and J dropped 8 bases, with 19 bases sitting between them. The CDR3: CASSLYLAATLGTQYF. The CDR3 region has the DNA TGTGCCAGCAGTTTATATCTAGCAGCCACCCTTGGTACGCAGTATTTT.

This chain connects TRBV4-1 to TRBJ2-5, with D unclear. The V end lost 4 bases, the J end lost 2 bases, and 14 bases lay between the germline ends. The CDR3 loop spans 15 amino acids. Germline CDR1 and CDR2: MGHRA and YSYEKL. CDR3 loop: CASSPPTWSQETQYF. The CDR3 DNA sequence: TGCGCCAGCAGCCCGCCTACTTGGTCACAAGAGACCCAGTACTTC.

V usage is TRBV28 and J usage is TRBJ1-6; 8 bases match TRBD1. The V and J ends lost 5 bases and 0 bases, in that order; junction bases with no gene match: 6. The CDR3 runs 17 residues. CDR1 is MDHEN, CDR2 SYDVKM, per germline. CDR3 sequence: CASSLRTGSSYNSPLHF. The CDR3 region has the DNA TGTGCCAGCAGTCTCCGGACAGGGAGCTCCTATAATTCACCCCTCCACTTT.

V gene TRBV24-1 combines with J gene TRBJ1-1; 7 bases are a match to TRBD1. Germline values: CDR1 KGHDR, CDR2 SFDVKD. The V and J ends lost 2 bases and 1 base, in that order; junction bases with no gene match: 3. The CDR3 length is 15 residues. The CDR3 bases are TGTGCCACCAGTGATTCTACAGGGGAGAACACTGAAGCTTTCTTT. It yields the protein CATSDSTGENTEAFF.

Concerning this clone itself: Germline is not matched at one junction end, which may reflect a read error. In the same sample, other DNA sequences code for this CDR3. J is TRBJ1-2 and V is TRBV4-1; D call uncertain. Germline assignment: CDR1 MGHRA and CDR2 YSYEKL. This CDR3 is built from 15 residues. CDR3 region: CASSQDREQYYGYTF. In nucleotides, the CDR3 is TGCGCCAGCAGCCAAGATCGGGAACAATACTATGGCTATACCTTC.

The table lists this clone with a few counts. This chain uses TRBV19 with TRBJ1-6, with 7 positions matching TRBD1. There are 14 residues in the CDR3. CDR1 LNHDA and CDR2 SQIVND come from the germline V gene (reference sequence). V shed 6 bases, J shed 3 bases, and the junction held 2 bases outside the gene matches. In DNA, the CDR3 is TGTGCCAGTAGACAGGGGTACTATAATTCACCCCTCCACTTT. It translates to CASRQGYYNSPLHF.

This clone has more than one count but fewer than ten. The chain links TRBV5-4 to TRBJ1-3; 9 bases map to TRBD1. Germline CDR1 is SGHNT and CDR2 is YYREEE (reference sequence). The CDR3 runs 16 residues. Unmatched junction bases numbered 7, after V lost 2 bases and J lost 4 bases. For the CDR3, the DNA is TGTGCCAGCAGCTTCCGTACAGGGGGCGCCGGAAACACCATATATTTT. This codes for CASSFRTGGAGNTIYF.

The chain has TRBV7-3 and TRBJ1-5; perhaps TRBD1 as D (6 bases). Germline CDR1 SGHTA, CDR2 FQGTGA. The CDR3 consists of 19 residues. V lost 1 base and J 0 bases, leaving 19 bases between the germline ends. The CDR3 loop reads CASSLMWGHQHPSNQPQHF. CDR3 bases: TGTGCCAGCAGCTTAATGTGGGGACACCAACACCCTAGCAATCAGCCCCAGCATTTT.